Described below is a single T cell receptor (beta chain) sequence and its context. Its cognate antigen is unknown. This sample was taken from a study of blood T cells in healthy people across ages. Study-level results: Among long-lived donors, naive CD4+ cells were more numerous and diversity higher than in aged donors.

The use of a sample-barcoded 5' primer and a J-beta primer mix characterized a second PCR of about 6 to 12 cycles. TCRdb re-derived calls from the 5' RACE reads in MiXCR, one entry per CDR3 protein. The sample holds about 720,000 distinct CDR3 sequences; approximately 25% are singletons and the top ten take under 4.5%. Donors ranged from about 6 to 90 years old and were healthy Caucasians in Russia. This sample was also put to use in a study of T cells of mothers and their children. That paper notes: Reads obtained per mother exceeded 9 million TCR beta CDR3 reads, with 3 million to 3.5 million obtained per child.

The TCR comes from a boy aged 5-17 years in good health. The sample taken for sequencing was blood.

CDR3 sequence reads: CSVLLAGVEDTQYF. The CDR3 nucleotides read TGCAGCGTCCTACTAGCGGGAGTAGAAGATACGCAGTATTTT. This chain connects TRBV29-1 to TRBJ2-3; TRBD2 matches at 11 bases. The trim removed 6 bases at V and 5 bases at J, leaving 7 bases unmatched. There are 14 residues in the CDR3. Germline values: CDR1 SQVTM, CDR2 ANQGSEA.